The 2 T cell receptor beta chains reported below all come from one sample, sequenced in a study of Graves' ophthalmopathy and Graves' hyperthyroidism listed by TCRdb under 2018. The reads were generated on an Illumina HiSeq 2000. For repertoire sequencing, TCR beta CDR3 regions were amplified from RNA transcripts. The first round of RT-PCR was done with HTBI primers and the Qiagen OneStep RT-PCR kit, and was followed by a second round of multiplex PCR, then size selection and purification. TCRdb reprocessing: public reads trimmed at Q25 with fastp, clones called with MiXCR, in-frame beta chains kept. Under each unique CDR3 protein, matching rows form one entry showing the most common genes and DNA. Present in this sample are some 47,000 distinct CDR3 sequences, under 55% of which were seen just once. The ten largest make up less than 25% of the sample. Sequenced: peripheral blood. The receptors here all came from an adult man with Graves' ophthalmopathy.

In its sample, this clonotype ranks as medium-sized. This rearrangement joins TRBV29-1 to TRBJ2-7, with 7 positions matching TRBD1. Germline CDR1 is SQVTM and CDR2 is ANQGSEA. V trimming: 8 bases; J trimming: 5 bases; junction bases outside the gene matches: 9. CDR3 length equals 12 residues. CDR3 nucleotides: TGCAGCTCCTGCCTCAGGGGGAACGAGCAGTACTTC. It translates to CSSCLRGNEQYF.

The chain joins TRBV5-1 to TRBJ2-3, with a possible D match to TRBD2 (6 bases). Trimming shortened V by 2 bases and J by 5 bases, and 15 bases separated the two germline ends. The CDR3 covers 15 residues. Germline V gene lookup returns CDR1 SGHRS and CDR2 YFSETQ. DNA for the CDR3: TGCGCCAGCAGCTTCCGTGGGAGGATTGAAGATACGCAGTATTTT. Protein product: CASSFRGRIEDTQYF.